These 21 T cell receptor beta chains share one sample of origin, sequenced in a study of T cell responses to AZD1222 COVID-19 vaccine. Some clones are missing from TCRdb's copy, which holds only in-frame ones; the method was immunoSEQ multiplex PCR. The table includes 70,000 to 75,000 clones, around nine tenths detected once. The sequencing here drew on peripheral blood, taken 28 days after the second AZD1222 dose. The receptors stem from an adult who received the AZD1222 COVID-19 vaccine.

The chain combines TRBV19 with TRBJ1-5, with 7 bases fitting TRBD1. The CDR3 spans 15 residues. The junction had 6 bases not matched to a gene; V was cut back by 6 bases and J by 1 base. CDR1 LNHDA and CDR2 SQIVND come from the germline V gene (reference sequence). The CDR3 DNA sequence: TGTGCCAGTAGGCTGACAGGGTTCAGCAATCAGCCCCAGCATTTT. Encoded protein: CASRLTGFSNQPQHF.

The chain is built from TRBV27 and TRBJ2-7, with a possible D match to TRBD2 (5 bases). V was clipped by 4 bases and J by 5 bases, with 18 bases between them. This CDR3 is 15 amino acids long. Germline V gene sequence: CDR1 MNHEY, CDR2 SMNVEV (reference sequence). CDR3 amino acids: CASSSPPVRANEQYF. As DNA, the CDR3 is TGTGCCAGCAGTTCACCACCCGTGAGGGCGAACGAGCAGTACTTC.

The rearrangement uses TRBV6-5 and TRBJ2-1; a weak D match, TRBD1 (6 bases). The CDR3 has 15 amino acids. V lost 2 bases, J lost 2 bases, and 10 bases lay in between. Germline V gene sequence: CDR1 MNHEY, CDR2 SVGAGI. CDR3 coding DNA: TGTGCCAGCAGTTACGACAGGACAGCCTACAATGAGCAGTTCTTC. It specifies CASSYDRTAYNEQFF.

This chain joins TRBV19 and TRBJ1-1; no clear D. CDR1 is LNHDA, CDR2 SQIVND, per germline (reference sequence). The CDR3 has 11 residues. With 10 bases removed from V and 0 bases from J, the gap between germline ends came to 6 bases. Written as DNA, the CDR3 is TGTGCCATTTGGGTGAACACTGAAGCTTTCTTT. It yields the protein CAIWVNTEAFF.

The chain carries TRBV30 and TRBJ1-1; 9 bases map to TRBD1. V lost 5 bases to trimming and J lost 2 bases; unmatched junction nucleotides: 6. Germline V gene sequence: CDR1 GTSNPN, CDR2 SVGIG (reference sequence). The CDR3 contains 14 residues. CDR3 sequence: CAWASDRGNTEAFF. As DNA, the CDR3 is TGTGCCTGGGCCTCGGACAGGGGAAACACTGAAGCTTTCTTT. Using reference TRBV30 and TRBJ1-1 for the parts outside the CDR3, the full variable domain is SQTIHQWPATLVQPVGSPLSLECTVEGTSNPNLYWYRQAAGRGLQLLFYSVGIGQISSEVPQNLSASRPQDRQFILSSKKLLLSDSGFYLCAWASDRGNTEAFFGQGTRLTVV.

The CDR3 coding sequence is TGTGCCAGCAGCCAATCGGACAGGTCTAGGGGGGAGCTGTTTTTT. Its translation is CASSQSDRSRGELFF. This chain uses TRBV3-1 (or the pseudogene TRBV3-2) with TRBJ2-2, with 7 bases lining up with TRBD1. CDR3 length equals 15 residues. V lost 2 bases and J lost 8; bases outside the gene matches: 8. Per the germline V gene, CDR1 is LGHDT and CDR2 is YNNKEL (reference sequence).

The chain carries TRBV29-1 and TRBJ2-5, with D uncertain. The CDR3 extends over 14 amino acids. V was clipped by 7 bases and J by 5 bases, with 20 bases between them. From germline, CDR1 is SQVTM and CDR2 ANQGSEA. The CDR3 coding sequence is TGCAGCGCCACCCGCCGCACAGCCAAGGAGACCCAGTACTTC. Encoded protein: CSATRRTAKETQYF. Filled out from reference TRBV29-1 and TRBJ2-5, the complete variable domain reads SAVISQKPSRDICQRGTSLTIQCQVDSQVTMMFWYRQQPGQSLTLIATANQGSEATYESGFVIDKFPISRPNLTFSTLTVSNMSPEDSSIYLCSATRRTAKETQYFGPGTRLLVL.

This clone was observed a few times. The chain employs TRBV3-1 (or the pseudogene TRBV3-2) and TRBJ2-1; TRBD2 aligns across 14 bases. V was clipped by 1 base and J by 9 bases; unmatched bases: 2. CDR1 is LGHDT, CDR2 YNNKEL, per germline (reference sequence). The CDR3 covers 15 residues. The CDR3: CASSQGTSGRFEQFF. CDR3 nucleotide sequence: TGTGCCAGCAGCCAAGGGACTAGCGGGAGGTTTGAGCAGTTCTTC.

The chain has TRBV7-2 and TRBJ1-3; 7 bases map to TRBD1. J was trimmed by 0 bases and V by 0 bases; bases with no gene match: 2. Germline V gene data show CDR1 as SGHTA and CDR2 as FQGNSA. The CDR3 is 16 amino acids. The DNA of the CDR3 is TGTGCCAGCAGCTTAGCGACAGGGTTCTCTGGAAACACCATATATTTT. It yields the protein CASSLATGFSGNTIYF.

The J gene is TRBJ1-1, the V gene TRBV21-1. TRBV21-1 corresponds to a pseudogene. The CDR3 covers 15 residues. The CDR3 region is CASSIIRTTSSEAFF. DNA of the CDR3: TGTGCCAGCAGCATAATAAGGACGACTAGCTCTGAAGCTTTCTTT.

The genes are TRBV10-1 and TRBJ2-7; 10 nucleotides line up with TRBD2. Trimming took 6 bases from V and 1 from J; bases not matched to a gene: 3. Germline lookup yields CDR1 WNHNN and CDR2 SYGVQD (reference sequence). This CDR3 contains 14 residues. The CDR3 sequence is CASRHSGRSYEQYF. The CDR3 nucleotides are TGCGCCAGCAGACATAGCGGGAGGTCCTACGAGCAGTACTTC.

The chain couples TRBV5-1 to TRBJ2-7, with 7 bases fitting TRBD1. CDR1 and CDR2 (germline): SGHRS, YFSETQ. The junction had 7 bases not matched to a gene; V was cut back by 3 bases and J by 1 base. The CDR3 loop spans 15 amino acids. The CDR3 region is CASSYSGTASYEQYF. Here the CDR3 DNA reads TGCGCCAGCAGCTACTCGGGGACAGCTTCCTACGAGCAGTACTTC.

Of note for this clone: Relative to the germline gene, one junction end is altered; a read error may explain this. The chain has TRBV6-5 and TRBJ1-5; TRBD1 aligns across 7 bases. This CDR3 region has 15 residues. Germline values: CDR1 MNHEY, CDR2 SVGAGI. CDR3 coding DNA: TGTGCCAGCAGATACTCGGACAGGCCAAATCAGCCCCAGCATTTT. This gives the protein CASRYSDRPNQPQHF.

The chain carries TRBV30 and TRBJ2-1; 11 bases match TRBD2. Trimming took 3 bases from V and 0 from J; bases not matched to a gene: 10. The CDR3 extends over 18 amino acids. The V gene's germline CDR1 is GTSNPN and CDR2 SVGIG (reference sequence). The CDR3 bases are TGTGCCTGGAGAGTTGAACTAGCGGGAGCCCACTCCTACAATGAGCAGTTCTTC. Translating it yields CAWRVELAGAHSYNEQFF.

This chain joins TRBV19 and TRBJ1-5; D ambiguous. Germline CDR1 and CDR2: LNHDA and SQIVND (reference sequence). The CDR3 runs to 16 residues. V was clipped by 1 base and J by 2 bases, with 12 bases between them. Written as DNA, the CDR3 is TGTGCCAGTAGTATAGTTTCCGGGATCGGCAATCAGCCCCAGCATTTT. This encodes CASSIVSGIGNQPQHF.

The V gene is TRBV6-2 or TRBV6-3, the J gene TRBJ1-1, with D possibly being TRBD1 (6 bases). V was trimmed by 4 bases and J by 0 bases, leaving 9 bases between them. The CDR3 is made up of 14 amino acids. In germline, CDR1 is MNHEY, CDR2 SVGEGT. The CDR3 region is CASSFYRVNTEAFF. The CDR3 DNA is TGTGCCAGCAGTTTTTACAGGGTGAACACTGAAGCTTTCTTT.

The rearrangement links TRBV7-9 to TRBJ2-2; 12 bases match TRBD2. The CDR3 is 16 residues long. Unmatched junction bases numbered 6, after V lost 6 bases and J lost 4 bases. The germline V gene encodes CDR1 SEHNR and CDR2 FQNEAQ (reference sequence). CDR3 in amino acids: CASSPLAGGGTGELFF. The CDR3 DNA sequence: TGTGCCAGCAGTCCACTAGCGGGAGGAGGCACCGGGGAGCTGTTTTTT.

This clone occurred a few times. Other DNA sequences in this specimen translate into the identical CDR3. The genes are TRBV9 and TRBJ1-6, with 8 bases lining up with TRBD1. J gave up 7 bases and V 5 bases, and 5 bases lay outside the gene matches. There are 14 residues in the CDR3. Per the germline V gene, CDR1 is SGDLS and CDR2 is YYNGEE. CDR3 sequence: CASSGQGGNSPLHF. CDR3 DNA sequence: TGTGCCAGCAGTGGACAGGGTGGAAATTCACCCCTCCACTTT.

The chain links TRBV5-4 to TRBJ1-1; TRBD1 agrees at 8 bases. CDR3 size: 14 residues. After removal of 7 bases from V and 5 bases from J, the junction contained 10 bases not matched to a gene. The germline V gene encodes CDR1 SGHNT and CDR2 YYREEE (reference sequence). This CDR3 is CASGRTGHGTEAFF. In DNA, the CDR3 is TGTGCCAGCGGCCGGACAGGGCATGGTACTGAAGCTTTCTTT.

The CDR3 DNA sequence: TGTGCCAGCAGCCTACAGAGCCCCCTTACTGAAGCTTTCTTT. This gives the protein CASSLQSPLTEAFF. This rearrangement joins TRBV6-6 to TRBJ1-1, with D uncertain. The ends were cut back, 6 bases at V and 5 bases at J, with 16 bases in the middle. Germline V lookup: CDR1 MNHNY, CDR2 SVGAGI (reference sequence). The CDR3 runs to 14 residues.

V gene TRBV29-1 combines with J gene TRBJ1-1, with D uncertain. V was trimmed by 3 bases and J by 1 base, leaving 9 bases between them. Looked up from germline, CDR1 is SQVTM and CDR2 is ANQGSEA. CDR3 length equals 13 residues. CDR3 DNA sequence: TGCAGCGTTGACAGCCCTAGGAACACTGAAGCTTTCTTT. Protein: CSVDSPRNTEAFF.